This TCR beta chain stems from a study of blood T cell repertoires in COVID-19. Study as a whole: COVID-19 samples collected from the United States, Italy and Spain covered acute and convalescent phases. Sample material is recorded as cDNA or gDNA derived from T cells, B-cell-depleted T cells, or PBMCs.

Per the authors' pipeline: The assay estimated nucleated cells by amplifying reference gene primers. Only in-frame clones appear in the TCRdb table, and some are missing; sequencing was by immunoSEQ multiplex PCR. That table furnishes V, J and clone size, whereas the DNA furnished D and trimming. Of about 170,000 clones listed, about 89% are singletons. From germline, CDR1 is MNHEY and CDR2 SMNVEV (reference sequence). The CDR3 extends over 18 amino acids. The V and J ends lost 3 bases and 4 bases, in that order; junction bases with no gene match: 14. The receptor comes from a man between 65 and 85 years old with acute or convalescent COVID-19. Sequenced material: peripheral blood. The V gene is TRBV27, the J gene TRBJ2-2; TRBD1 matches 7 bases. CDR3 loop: CASSLTGLGGRTTGELFF. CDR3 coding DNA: TGTGCCAGCAGTTTGACAGGGCTTGGCGGGCGGACCACCGGGGAGCTGTTTTTT.